These 20 T cell receptor beta chains originate from one sample sequenced in a study of vaccination effects on CD4 cells after COVID-19. Viral peptide pools were used in the ViraFEST assay to expand antigen-specific CD4+ T cells, and sequencing came afterward. The culture ran for around nine days before CD4+ T cells were isolated. Participants got two doses of BNT162b2 or mRNA-1273 vaccine. Profiling relied on immunoSEQ multiplex PCR, and the TCRdb table lists in-frame clones only, not all of them. This table holds 84,000 or so clones, roughly 73% found once. The antigens of these receptors remain unknown. The material sequenced was CD4+ T cells from PBMCs cultured with HCoV-OC43 spike peptides, taken after COVID-19 vaccination. The subset here: HCoV-OC43 spike overlapping peptide pool stimulation. Receptor source: a human donor who received a COVID-19 vaccine.

The rearrangement links TRBV24-1 to TRBJ2-5, with D maybe TRBD1 (6 bases). The V end was cut by 4 bases, the J end by 2 bases, with 13 bases between. Germline V CDR1 and CDR2: KGHDR, SFDVKD. This CDR3 comprises 15 residues. The CDR3 bases are TGTGCCACCAGTGACTACGGAACAGGGCAAGAGACCCAGTACTTC. It encodes CATSDYGTGQETQYF.

The table lists this clone with a few counts. The rearrangement uses TRBV19 and TRBJ1-3, with no clear D. Trimming removed 4 bases from V and 2 bases from J, with 6 bases in between. CDR3 length: 13 residues. In germline, CDR1 is LNHDA, CDR2 SQIVND (reference sequence). In nucleotides, the CDR3 is TGTGCCAGTAGTAACCGGGCTGGAAACACCATATATTTT. Its translation: CASSNRAGNTIYF. The entire variable domain, with the rest obtained from reference TRBV19 and TRBJ1-3, is as follows: DGGITQSPKYLFRKEGQNVTLSCEQNLNHDAMYWYRQDPGQGLRLIYYSQIVNDFQKGDIAEGYSVSREKKESFPLTVTSAQKNPTAFYLCASSNRAGNTIYFGEGSWLTVV.

V usage is TRBV5-4 and J usage is TRBJ2-3; 10 bases match TRBD2. Germline values: CDR1 SGHNT, CDR2 YYREEE (reference sequence). The J segment lost 8 bases and the V segment lost 6 bases, leaving 18 bases of the junction unmatched. This CDR3 has 17 amino acids. The CDR3 sequence: CASTNSGGVSSGATQYF. The DNA of the CDR3 is TGTGCCAGCACCAACAGCGGGGGGGTTTCTAGTGGCGCTACGCAGTATTTT.

The V and J genes are TRBV6-6 and TRBJ2-5, with 11 bases matching TRBD2. Germline V gene data show CDR1 as MNHNY and CDR2 as SVGAGI (reference sequence). The CDR3 is 15 residues long. V dropped 2 bases and J dropped 3; count of bases not matched to a gene: 2. CDR3 sequence reads: CASSYPTSGKETQYF. The CDR3 bases are TGTGCCAGCAGTTACCCGACTAGCGGGAAAGAGACCCAGTACTTC.

Only one count was recorded for this clone. The chain is built from TRBV6-6 and TRBJ2-5; a weak D match, TRBD1 (6 bases). The V gene's germline CDR1 is MNHNY and CDR2 SVGAGI (reference sequence). Trimming pared 5 bases from V and 5 bases from J, leaving 12 bases between. The CDR3 runs 13 residues. CDR3 sequence reads: CASSPGQTETQYF. The CDR3 DNA sequence: TGTGCCAGCAGTCCCGGACAGACTGAGACCCAGTACTTC.

The chain joins TRBV14 to TRBJ2-3, with D unresolved. The V gene's germline CDR1 is SGHDN and CDR2 FVKESK. The CDR3 runs to 14 residues. V lost 4 bases to trimming and J lost 2 bases, with 10 bases between them. CDR3 bases: TGTGCCAGCAGCCCAACACATAACACAGATACGCAGTATTTT. Its protein is CASSPTHNTDTQYF.

V usage is TRBV5-1 and J usage is TRBJ1-6; D unresolved. The CDR3 consists of 16 residues. Trimming removed 1 base at V and 7 bases at J, with 15 bases between. Germline V gene data show CDR1 as SGHRS and CDR2 as YFSETQ. The CDR3 loop reads CASSLIPDLQNSPLHF. CDR3 sequence (DNA): TGCGCCAGCAGCTTGATACCGGACTTGCAAAATTCACCCCTCCACTTT.

CDR3 loop: CASRRGIDRGDSPLHF. The CDR3 coding sequence is TGCGCCAGCCGTCGAGGGATCGACAGGGGCGATTCACCCCTCCACTTT. The chain recombines TRBV5-1 with TRBJ1-6; 8 bases line up with TRBD1. Per the germline V gene, CDR1 is SGHRS and CDR2 is YFSETQ. Losses at the gene ends were 7 bases for V and 8 bases for J; bases not matched to a gene: 14. This CDR3 region has 16 residues. Complete variable domain (other parts from reference TRBV5-1 and TRBJ1-6): KAGVTQTPRYLIKTRGQQVTLSCSPISGHRSVSWYQQTPGQGLQFLFEYFSETQRNKGNFPGRFSGRQFSNSRSEMNVSTLELGDSALYLCASRRGIDRGDSPLHFGNGTRLTVT.

This chain joins TRBV29-1 and TRBJ1-5; a possible D gene is TRBD1 (5 bases). Per germline, CDR1 SQVTM and CDR2 ANQGSEA. The CDR3 is 13 residues long. Trimming stripped 7 bases from V and 3 bases from J, with 13 bases between. The CDR3 coding sequence is TGCAGCGCCCAGGGTGATACCAATCAGCCCCAGCATTTT. It codes for CSAQGDTNQPQHF.

V gene TRBV30 combines with J gene TRBJ2-5, with a tentative D call TRBD1 (6 bases). V lost 3 bases to trimming and J lost 9 bases, with 11 bases between them. Germline CDR1 reads GTSNPN; CDR2 reads SVGIG (reference sequence). The CDR3 is 11 residues long. CDR3 region: CAWRQGASQYF. In DNA, the CDR3 is TGTGCCTGGAGACAGGGAGCGTCCCAGTACTTC.

The chain has TRBV28 and TRBJ2-4; 7 nucleotides match TRBD1. The CDR3 sequence is 14 residues long. V lost 10 bases to trimming and J lost 0 bases; unmatched junction nucleotides: 6. CDR1 MDHEN and CDR2 SYDVKM come from the germline V gene. The CDR3 is CAITGDLAKNIQYF. CDR3 in DNA: TGTGCCATCACAGGGGATCTAGCCAAAAACATTCAGTACTTC. Looking up the rest from reference TRBV28 and TRBJ2-4 gives the full variable domain: DVKVTQSSRYLVKRTGEKVFLECVQDMDHENMFWYRQDPGLGLRLIYFSYDVKMKEKGDIPEGYSVSREKKERFSLILESASTNQTSMYLCAITGDLAKNIQYFGAGTRLSVL.

The genes are TRBV4-2 and TRBJ1-2; D gene ambiguous. V was clipped by 2 bases and J by 0 bases, with 19 bases between them. The CDR3 spans 18 residues. Germline CDR1 is LGHNA and CDR2 is YNFKEQ. The CDR3 coding sequence is TGTGCCAGCAGCCAAAAAACCGGGCTCCGAGGGCCTAACTATGGCTACACCTTC. The encoded protein is CASSQKTGLRGPNYGYTF.

The rearrangement links TRBV28 to TRBJ2-3; 9 bases agree with TRBD2. The CDR3 runs 16 residues. Germline V gene data show CDR1 as MDHEN and CDR2 as SYDVKM. J gave up 2 bases and V 1 base, and 4 bases lay outside the gene matches. The CDR3 region has the DNA TGTGCCAGCAGTTTATCTAGCGGGGTCAACACAGATACGCAGTATTTT. Encoded protein: CASSLSSGVNTDTQYF.

This rearrangement joins TRBV18 to TRBJ2-5; possibly TRBD2 for D (6 bases). Trimming pared 4 bases from V and 2 bases from J, leaving 14 bases between. The CDR3 consists of 15 residues. Germline CDR1 KGHSH, CDR2 LQKENI. For the CDR3, the DNA is TGTGCCAGCTCACTTACAACCGGGGGACAAGAGACCCAGTACTTC. Its protein is CASSLTTGGQETQYF.

This sequence joins TRBV4-1 and TRBJ1-4, with D unclear. The V end was cut by 0 bases, the J end by 2 bases, with 13 bases between. In germline, CDR1 is MGHRA, CDR2 YSYEKL. CDR3 length equals 17 residues. CDR3 sequence (DNA): TGCGCCAGCAGCCAAGATGAGGGAGGAGCGACTAATGAAAAACTGTTTTTT. Translated: CASSQDEGGATNEKLFF.

This chain connects TRBV7-7 to TRBJ1-1; D may be TRBD1 (6 bases). Trimming stripped 4 bases from V and 2 bases from J, with 8 bases between. CDR1 is SSHAT, CDR2 FNYEAQ, per germline (reference sequence). The CDR3 has 13 amino acids. CDR3 sequence reads: CASSSGVNTEAFF. DNA of the CDR3: TGTGCCAGCAGCTCAGGGGTAAACACTGAAGCTTTCTTT. Full variable domain (outside the CDR3, taken from reference TRBV7-7 and TRBJ1-1): GAGVSQSPRYKVTKRGQDVTLRCDPISSHATLYWYQQALGQGPEFLTYFNYEAQPDKSGLPSDRFSAERPEGSISTLTIQRTEQRDSAMYRCASSSGVNTEAFFGQGTRLTVV.

This chain joins TRBV18 and TRBJ1-5, with D possibly matching TRBD1 (6 bases). V lost 4 bases, J lost 6 bases, and 16 bases lay in between. Germline V gives CDR1 KGHSH, CDR2 LQKENI. The CDR3 is 15 amino acids. The CDR3 DNA sequence: TGTGCCAGCTCACTCAACAGGGATGGGATTCAGCCCCAGCATTTT. It specifies CASSLNRDGIQPQHF.

The rearrangement links TRBV6-1 to TRBJ1-3; no definite D call. Trimming left V 2 bases short and J 3 bases short, with 8 bases between. The germline gives CDR1 MNHNS, CDR2 SASEGT. The CDR3 length is 14 residues. In DNA form, the CDR3 reads TGTGCCAGCAGTGAATTGTCGAGTGGAAACACCATATATTTT. Amino acid sequence: CASSELSSGNTIYF.

The chain uses TRBV9 and TRBJ2-2, with 8 bases that match TRBD1. V lost 3 bases to trimming and J lost 4 bases; unmatched junction nucleotides: 8. The germline V gene encodes CDR1 SGDLS and CDR2 YYNGEE. This CDR3 region has 16 residues. The CDR3 loop reads CASSADRGWTTGELFF. The DNA for the CDR3 is TGTGCCAGCAGCGCAGACAGGGGATGGACCACCGGGGAGCTGTTTTTT.

This chain links TRBV2 with TRBJ1-2; D is ambiguous. Trimming removed 6 bases at V and 2 bases at J, with 7 bases between. The CDR3 is 12 residues long. The germline CDR1 and CDR2 sequences are SNHLY and FYNNEI. CDR3 residues: CASRPQNYGYTF. DNA of the CDR3: TGTGCCAGCAGGCCGCAGAACTATGGCTACACCTTC.